This T cell receptor (beta chain) was sequenced during a study of T cells expressing NK-cell markers. Study background: Investigators obtained TCR beta repertoires from sorted CD3+CD56+NKG2C+, CD3+CD56+NKG2C- and CD3+CD56-NKG2C+ T cells.

Per germline, CDR1 SEHNR and CDR2 FQNEAQ (reference sequence). This CDR3 spans 16 amino acids. Libraries used 5'RACE template switching adding universal primer site and UMIs. With the 5' RACE reads reprocessed, TCRdb shows one record per CDR3 protein and no DNA. Recorded here are about 460,000 distinct CDR3 sequences; the top ten clones represent 1.4%. General observations from the study: 1.0-7.0% of CD8+ T cells in about 6 donors belonged to dominant NKG2C+ clonotypes. Certain NKG2C+ T cell clones were expanded, and their HCMV specificity remained unclear.

Points on this clonotype: Its matching antigen is unknown.

Sample: blood T cells: a sorted CD56 or NKG2C T cell subset, CD4+ or CD8+ T cells, or bulk PBMC T cells (not recorded which). This rearrangement joins TRBV7-9 to TRBJ2-5; TCRdb lists TRBD2, though no DNA is available to test this call. This clonotype originated in a woman in her forties or fifties in good health. CDR3 loop: CASSLAPGLTLETQYF.